The 7 T cell receptor beta chains below all came from one sample that was sequenced in a study of T cell clonotyping in hematopoietic cell transplantation (dated by TCRdb to about 2021). The sample's time point label is to be understood as: recipient sample about 28 days before transplant, after cytoreduction. Library method: the immunoSEQ multiplex PCR assay. TCRdb holds this immuneACCESS table with in-frame rearrangements only. Some clones are missing; in checked studies, unresolved V genes explain under half, and the rest has no known cause. Within this sample are tens of thousands of clones, with 75% to 90% of them counted one time only. Of the sample, around 2.9% falls within the top ten clones. Sample: peripheral blood mononuclear cells, taken before stem cell transplant. All receptors derive from a man aged 60 to 69 with acute myeloid leukemia. Some clones in this sample may be carry-over from other donors' samples.

This chain uses TRBV19 with TRBJ1-5, with D uncertain. Trimming removed 3 bases at V and 3 bases at J, with 15 bases between. Germline V gene lookup returns CDR1 LNHDA and CDR2 SQIVND (reference sequence). This CDR3 comprises 16 residues. The DNA of the CDR3 is TGTGCCAGTAGTATCCCCAGGCCCTTCTCCAATCAGCCCCAGCATTTT. Amino acids: CASSIPRPFSNQPQHF.

This clone was counted a few times. CDR3 amino acids: CASSDPAPSVEQFF. The CDR3 DNA is TGTGCCAGTAGTGACCCGGCCCCTAGTGTTGAGCAGTTCTTC. The rearrangement links TRBV19 to TRBJ2-1; D gene unclear. CDR1 LNHDA and CDR2 SQIVND come from the germline V gene (reference sequence). V shed 5 bases and J shed 9 bases, with 17 bases lying between them. The CDR3 sequence is 14 residues long.

The chain joins TRBV5-1 to TRBJ2-5, with 11 nucleotides matching TRBD1. Trimming at V came to 6 bases and at J to 0 bases, leaving 7 bases not matched to a gene. Germline V lookup: CDR1 SGHRS, CDR2 YFSETQ. The CDR3 is 16 residues long. CDR3 in amino acids: CASTSGTGGYQETQYF. The CDR3 coding sequence is TGCGCCAGCACCTCCGGGACAGGGGGATACCAAGAGACCCAGTACTTC.

A word on this clone: Distinct nucleotide sequences in the sample also encode this CDR3. This rearrangement joins TRBV5-1 to TRBJ1-1, with TRBD1 matching over 7 bases. There are 14 residues in the CDR3. CDR1 is SGHRS and CDR2 is YFSETQ in the germline V gene. The V gene end was trimmed by 1 base and the J gene end by 5 bases; junction bases not matched to a gene: 5. CDR3 residues: CASSLRQGGTEAFF. The CDR3 bases are TGCGCCAGCAGCTTGCGACAGGGAGGGACTGAAGCTTTCTTT.

The chain employs TRBV5-1 and TRBJ2-2; D remains unclear. The CDR3 loop spans 18 amino acids. CDR1 SGHRS and CDR2 YFSETQ come from the germline V gene. V was clipped by 1 base and J by 3 bases, with 19 bases between them. CDR3 bases: TGCGCCAGCAGCTTGCAAGGATGGGGTGGGCAGGACACCGGGGAGCTGTTTTTT. As protein: CASSLQGWGGQDTGELFF.

The V gene is TRBV28, the J gene TRBJ1-4; TRBD1 aligns across 10 bases. Looked up from germline, CDR1 is MDHEN and CDR2 is SYDVKM. Trimming took 6 bases from V and 4 from J; bases not matched to a gene: 5. The CDR3 sequence is 15 residues long. CDR3 sequence (DNA): TGTGCCAGCAGGGTGGACAGGGGGATTAATGAAAAACTGTTTTTT. It is translated as CASRVDRGINEKLFF.

The chain recombines TRBV5-1 with TRBJ2-7; D is undetermined. Trimming shortened V by 6 bases and J by 3 bases, and 13 bases separated the two germline ends. CDR1 is SGHRS and CDR2 is YFSETQ in the germline V gene. The CDR3 has 13 residues. CDR3 bases: TGCGCCAGCATCCCCGCCTCGGGCTACGAGCAGTACTTC. It yields the protein CASIPASGYEQYF.